The TCR beta chain described here comes from a study of T cells after yellow fever vaccination. Via MiXCR, TCRdb re-called the 5' RACE reads, giving one row per CDR3 protein. The repertoire includes a few hundred thousand distinct CDR3 sequences, around a sixth of them detected once, and roughly a sixth sits in the top ten. Trimming pared 6 bases from V and 3 bases from J, leaving 17 bases between. The V gene's germline CDR1 is DFQATT and CDR2 SNEGSKA (reference sequence). The CDR3 extends over 14 amino acids. J is TRBJ2-5 and V is TRBV20-1; D might be TRBD2 (6 bases). This TCR was sampled from a man aged 18 to 29 who received the YFV17D yellow fever vaccine. Sequences were derived from PBMCs, sampled more than 4 days after the first yellow fever vaccination. The CDR3 nucleotides read TGCAGTGCGCTCAGCGGGTCTAACGAAGAGACCCAGTACTTC. It encodes CSALSGSNEETQYF.